This record covers a single T cell receptor beta chain. Its target is not known. This record comes from a study of T cell repertoires in cytomegalovirus infection. For the study at large: Matching HLA type, along with CMV infection, was indicated by public TCR beta signatures.

With 3 bases clipped from V and 2 bases from J, the junction kept 4 bases outside the gene matches. Germline V gene sequence: CDR1 KGHSH, CDR2 LQKENI. The CDR3 has 15 amino acids. Points from the study as a whole: Pooled public TCR beta family frequency picked out CMV carriers with the relevant HLA. There were HLA-C-restricted CMV-specific TCR beta clonotypes dominating the ex vivo response.

TCRdb recomputed calls from the reads with MiXCR, one row per CDR3 protein. Of around 530,000 distinct CDR3 sequences listed, about 25% are singletons. The chain recombines TRBV18 with TRBJ2-5; 9 bases are shared with TRBD1. Sample: PBMCs. This receptor was taken from a human donor in good health (CMV status not recorded). Some clones in this sample may be carry-over from other donors' samples. In DNA form, the CDR3 reads TGTGCCAGCTCACCCGGACAGGGGAATCAAGAGACCCAGTACTTC. It specifies CASSPGQGNQETQYF.